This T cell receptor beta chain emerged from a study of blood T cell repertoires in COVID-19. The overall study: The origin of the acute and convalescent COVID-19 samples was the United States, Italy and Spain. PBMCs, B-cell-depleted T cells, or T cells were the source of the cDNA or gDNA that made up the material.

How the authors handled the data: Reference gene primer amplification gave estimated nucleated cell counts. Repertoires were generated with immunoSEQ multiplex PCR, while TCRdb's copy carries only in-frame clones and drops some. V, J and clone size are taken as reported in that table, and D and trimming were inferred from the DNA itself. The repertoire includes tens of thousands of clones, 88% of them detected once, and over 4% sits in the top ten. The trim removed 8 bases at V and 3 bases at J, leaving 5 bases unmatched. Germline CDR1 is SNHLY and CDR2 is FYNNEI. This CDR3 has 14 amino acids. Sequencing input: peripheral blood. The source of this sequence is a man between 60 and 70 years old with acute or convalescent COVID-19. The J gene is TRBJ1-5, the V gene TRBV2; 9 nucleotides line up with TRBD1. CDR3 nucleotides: TGTGCCAGCCGGACAGGGGACCTCAATCAGCCCCAGCATTTT. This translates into CASRTGDLNQPQHF.